Each of the 8 T cell receptor beta chains below was sequenced from the same sample in a study of shared clonotypes between healthy human individuals. Positively selected for CCR7, the CD45RO-negative cells used as naive CD8 cells excluded terminally differentiated effector memory CD45RA+ cells. Profiled with immunoSEQ multiplex PCR; TCRdb holds only in-frame clones, not every one. The data contain around 1.9 million clones, 93% of them singletons. Sequencing used naive CD8+ T cells from PBMCs. Receptors were obtained from a man aged 18 to 29 in good health. Some clones in this sample may be carry-over from other donors' samples.

V is TRBV11-3 and J is TRBJ1-2, with D possibly being TRBD1 (5 bases). CDR3 length: 16 residues. V dropped 3 bases and J dropped 4 bases, with 18 bases sitting between them. The germline gives CDR1 SGHNT, CDR2 YENEEA. CDR3 amino acids: CASSFCTGTACYGYTF. The CDR3 DNA is TGTGCCAGCAGCTTTTGTACGGGGACGGCTTGCTATGGCTACACCTTC.

V usage is TRBV7-9 and J usage is TRBJ1-1; D not resolved. With 5 bases removed from V and 6 bases from J, the gap between germline ends came to 19 bases. From germline, CDR1 is SEHNR and CDR2 FQNEAQ (reference sequence). CDR3 length: 15 residues. The CDR3 coding sequence is TGTGCCAGCAGCCCCTCGGTCGGAGGGAGGGCTGAAGCTTTCTTT. Encoded protein: CASSPSVGGRAEAFF.

The gene calls are TRBV28 and TRBJ1-2, with D hard to call. CDR3 length: 12 residues. Germline CDR1 and CDR2: MDHEN and SYDVKM. Trimming took off 5 bases at V and 6 bases at J, with 10 bases between the two ends. The CDR3 region is CASSTANHGYTF. DNA for the CDR3: TGTGCCAGCAGTACTGCGAACCATGGCTACACCTTC.

The chain has TRBV4-3 and TRBJ2-1, with no clear D. V was pared by 3 bases and J by 7 bases, with 10 bases between. The V gene's germline CDR1 is LGHNA and CDR2 YSLEER. The CDR3 loop spans 13 amino acids. The CDR3 coding sequence is TGCGCCAGCAGCCAGGATAGCCGTAATGAGCAGTTCTTC. Its translation: CASSQDSRNEQFF.

The chain employs TRBV25-1 and TRBJ2-1; 7 nucleotides match TRBD1. The CDR3 totals 15 residues. V lost 6 bases, J lost 2 bases, and 7 bases stayed unmatched. From germline, CDR1 is MGHDK and CDR2 SYGVNS. CDR3 in amino acids: CASRTGSMAYNEQFF. The CDR3 bases are TGTGCCAGCAGGACAGGGTCAATGGCCTACAATGAGCAGTTCTTC.

V gene TRBV5-1 combines with J gene TRBJ1-5, with no clear D. V was trimmed by 0 bases and J by 2 bases, leaving 6 bases between them. The CDR3 sequence is 14 residues long. Germline V gene lookup returns CDR1 SGHRS and CDR2 YFSETQ. The CDR3 bases are TGCGCCAGCAGCTTGGGAGTAGGCAATCAGCCCCAGCATTTT. Amino acids: CASSLGVGNQPQHF.

The V call is TRBV2, the J call TRBJ2-3; TRBD2 matches 9 bases. J gave up 0 bases and V 7 bases, and 11 bases lay outside the gene matches. Germline-derived CDR1 and CDR2 are SNHLY and FYNNEI. The CDR3 spans 17 residues. The DNA of the CDR3 is TGTGCCAGCAACGTACGGACTAGCGTAGGAAGCACAGATACGCAGTATTTT. It translates to CASNVRTSVGSTDTQYF. Looking up the rest from reference TRBV2 and TRBJ2-3 gives the full variable domain: EPEVTQTPSHQVTQMGQEVILRCVPISNHLYFYWYRQILGQKVEFLVSFYNNEISEKSEIFDDQFSVERPDGSNFTLKIRSTKLEDSAMYFCASNVRTSVGSTDTQYFGPGTRLTVL.

This clone was seen once. The chain couples TRBV28 to TRBJ1-1, with D uncertain. The V and J ends lost 1 base and 6 bases respectively, with 12 bases between them. CDR3 length equals 14 residues. CDR1 and CDR2 (germline): MDHEN, SYDVKM. The CDR3 DNA sequence: TGTGCCAGCAGTTTATTCCGGGTCCGACCTGAAGCTTTCTTT. Translated: CASSLFRVRPEAFF.